The following is a T cell receptor (beta chain) sequence with its context. What it recognizes is unknown. Pooled samples include second doses given at about 4 or 12 weeks. These data belong to a study of T cell responses to AZD1222 COVID-19 vaccine. General study results and limits: Rises in breadth and depth of Spike-specific TCRs came after two AZD1222 doses. Only a handful of individuals given AZD1222 were seropositive at baseline. Dominant at 160-218 and 743-854, vaccine-associated CD4 TCRs also spanned spike.

The table came from immunoSEQ multiplex PCR; TCRdb's copy has only in-frame clones and leaves some out. In the table there are 55,000 to 65,000 clones, roughly 87% of which are singletons. This TCR was recovered from an adult who received the AZD1222 COVID-19 vaccine. Here the sequenced sample was peripheral blood, taken 28 days after the second AZD1222 dose.

DNA for the CDR3: TGTGCCAGCAGCTTGGCGGGAACTGTGGGCGAGCAGTACTTC. This gives the protein CASSLAGTVGEQYF. The chain combines TRBV5-4 with TRBJ2-7, with TRBD2 as a possible D gene (5 bases). The CDR3 sequence is 14 residues long. Per the germline V gene, CDR1 is SGHNT and CDR2 is YYREEE (reference sequence). V lost 0 bases and J 6 bases, leaving 13 bases between the germline ends. Full variable domain (rest looked up from reference TRBV5-4 and TRBJ2-7): ETGVTQSPTHLIKTRGQQVTLRCSSQSGHNTVSWYQQALGQGPQFIFQYYREEENGRGNFPPRFSGLQFPNYSSELNVNALELDDSALYLCASSLAGTVGEQYFGPGTRLTVT.